The clone carrying this T cell receptor (beta chain) was observed many times. What it recognizes is unknown. This specimen belongs to a study of T-cell reconstitution after alpha-beta-depleted transplantation in children. Trimming left V 1 base short and J 2 bases short, with 9 bases between. Per germline, CDR1 SGHDN and CDR2 FVKESK. CDR3 length equals 14 residues. Study-wide findings and caveats: T-cell counts and diversity at one year post-transplant came mainly from newly produced T cells. The origin of high day-60 TCRbeta diversity in some patients lay in surviving recipient T cells and thymic progenitors.

TCRbeta library construction was performed incorporating unique molecular identifiers. From the PCR reads, TCRdb called clonotypes with MiXCR, one entry per CDR3 protein. This sample has 200,000 to 250,000 distinct CDR3 sequences; 8.2% occur once, and the top ten carry 6.3%. The chain is built from TRBV14 and TRBJ2-7; D is ambiguous. Sample: PBMCs, mostly from graft donor cells, taken 180 days after TCRalphabeta/CD19-depleted stem cell transplant. This TCR was sampled from a male patient younger than 18 who had a stem cell transplant for acute lymphoblastic leukemia, so the T cells may come from the graft donor. In nucleotides, the CDR3 is TGTGCCAGCAGCCAAGGAGTACGGACCTACGAGCAGTACTTC. Its translation: CASSQGVRTYEQYF.